The rows below give T cell receptor beta chains drawn from one sample of a study of T cells in Graves' hyperthyroidism and ophthalmopathy. TCRdb reprocessed the multiplex PCR reads with MiXCR, giving one entry per CDR3 protein. The sample has 550,000 to 650,000 distinct CDR3 sequences, approximately 14% seen once. The material sequenced was blood. These receptors were collected from a woman in her forties with Graves' hyperthyroidism. Both conserved end residues are part of each CDR3. D genes are given only for firm matches. Clone size is given for some rows only: seen once, a few or many times, or a class if the clone is expanded.

V: TRBV7-3
D: TRBD2
J: TRBJ2-1
size: .
DNA: TGTGCCAGCAGCCCCAGGGCAGGTCTAGCGGGAGTGGGTGAGCAGTTCTTC
CDR3: CASSPRAGLAGVGEQFF

V: TRBV11-2
D: .
J: TRBJ2-4
size: many
DNA: TGTGCCAGCAGCTTAGGTAAAAACATTCAGTACTTC
CDR3: CASSLGKNIQYF

V: TRBV2
D: TRBD1
J: TRBJ2-7
size: many
DNA: TGTGCCAGCAGCGACGCGGGAACAGGGGGGTACGAGCAGTACTTC
CDR3: CASSDAGTGGYEQYF

V: TRBV3-1
D: .
J: TRBJ2-7
size: many
DNA: TGTGCCAGCACTCCCAACCCGCGCTCCTACGAGCAGTACTTC
CDR3: CASTPNPRSYEQYF

V: TRBV28
D: .
J: TRBJ2-2
size: many
DNA: TGTGCCAGCAGTTTATCTGGGTGGGGCACCGGGGAGCTGTTTTTT
CDR3: CASSLSGWGTGELFF

V: TRBV5-6
D: TRBD1
J: TRBJ2-1
size: few
DNA: TGTGCCAGCAGCGACGGACAGGGAGCGTTCGGGGTTCTTCTCCGCGAGCAGTTCTTC
CDR3: CASSDGQGAFGVLLREQFF

V: TRBV18
D: TRBD1
J: TRBJ2-7
size: .
DNA: TGTGCCAGCTCTGAGGGACAGGACTACGAGCAGTACTTC
CDR3: CASSEGQDYEQYF

V: TRBV2
D: TRBD1
J: TRBJ2-5
size: many
DNA: TGTGCCAGCAGTGGGACAGGGGGCGCGGAGACCCAGTACTTC
CDR3: CASSGTGGAETQYF

V: TRBV12-3/TRBV12-4
D: .
J: TRBJ2-5
size: many
DNA: TGTGCCAGCAGTACGGACGGGAAAGAGACCCAGTACTTC
CDR3: CASSTDGKETQYF

V: TRBV6-1
D: TRBD2
J: TRBJ2-1
size: many
DNA: TGTGCCAGCAGGAAAGGGACTAGCGGGAACTACAATGAGCAGTTCTTC
CDR3: CASRKGTSGNYNEQFF

V: TRBV12-3/TRBV12-4
D: .
J: TRBJ1-2
size: many
DNA: TGTGCCAGCAGTTTTGGGGGGGGGAACTATGGCTACACCTTC
CDR3: CASSFGGGNYGYTF

V: TRBV28
D: TRBD1
J: TRBJ1-1
size: many
DNA: TGTGCCAGCAGTTCCGGACAGGGAACCACTGAAGCTTTCTTT
CDR3: CASSSGQGTTEAFF

V: TRBV30
D: .
J: TRBJ1-4
size: many
DNA: TGTGCCTGGAATTCCGGTATGGGCGATAATGAAAAACTGTTTTTT
CDR3: CAWNSGMGDNEKLFF

V: TRBV13
D: .
J: TRBJ2-1
size: many
DNA: TGTGCCAGCAGCTCCTTAGCATATGAGCAGTTCTTC
CDR3: CASSSLAYEQFF

V: TRBV2
D: .
J: TRBJ1-2
size: many
DNA: TGTGCCAGCAGTGGGTGGGGGGGGTACTATGGCTACACCTTC
CDR3: CASSGWGGYYGYTF

V: TRBV28
D: .
J: TRBJ1-1
size: many
DNA: TGTGCCAGCAGTTTACAGGCCTCACGAGCTTTCTTT
CDR3: CASSLQASRAFF

V: TRBV28
D: .
J: TRBJ1-5
size: many
DNA: TGTGCCAGCAGTTTTGGGGGGGAGGGCAATCAGCCCCAGCATTTT
CDR3: CASSFGGEGNQPQHF

V: TRBV20-1
D: .
J: TRBJ1-1
size: .
DNA: TGCAGTGCTAGAGACAAGCGTTTCGGTGAAATGAACACTGAAGCTTTCTTT
CDR3: CSARDKRFGEMNTEAFF

V: TRBV6-1
D: .
J: TRBJ2-3
size: many
DNA: TGTGCCAGCAGGAGGGGTCTCACAGATACGCAGTATTTT
CDR3: CASRRGLTDTQYF

V: TRBV20-1
D: .
J: TRBJ1-2
size: few
DNA: TGCAGTGCCCCGGACACGGCCACCTATGGCTACACCTTC
CDR3: CSAPDTATYGYTF

V: TRBV2
D: .
J: TRBJ2-3
size: many
DNA: TGTGCGTCTGCAAAAGGGTATACAGATACGCAGTATTTT
CDR3: CASAKGYTDTQYF

V: TRBV4-1
D: .
J: TRBJ2-7
size: few
DNA: TGCGCCAGCAGCCAATTGGTCAGGGGAGACTACGAGCAGTACTTC
CDR3: CASSQLVRGDYEQYF

V: TRBV28
D: .
J: TRBJ1-5
size: .
DNA: TGTGCCAGCAGGGACATCCTAGATCAGCCCCAGCATTTT
CDR3: CASRDILDQPQHF

V: TRBV14
D: .
J: TRBJ1-5
size: few
DNA: TGTGCCAGCAGCCAAGACAGTACCGGGAGCAATCAGCCCCAGCATTTT
CDR3: CASSQDSTGSNQPQHF